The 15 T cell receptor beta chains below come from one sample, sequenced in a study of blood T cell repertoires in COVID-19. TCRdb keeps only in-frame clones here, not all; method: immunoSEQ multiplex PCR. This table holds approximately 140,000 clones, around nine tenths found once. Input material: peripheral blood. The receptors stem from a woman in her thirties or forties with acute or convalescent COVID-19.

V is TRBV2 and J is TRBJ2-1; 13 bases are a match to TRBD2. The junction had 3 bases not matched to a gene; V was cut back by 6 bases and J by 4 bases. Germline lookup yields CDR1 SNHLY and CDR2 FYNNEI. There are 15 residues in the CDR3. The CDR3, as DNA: TGTGCCAGCAGGGGACTAGCGGGAACTTACAATGAGCAGTTCTTC. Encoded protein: CASRGLAGTYNEQFF.

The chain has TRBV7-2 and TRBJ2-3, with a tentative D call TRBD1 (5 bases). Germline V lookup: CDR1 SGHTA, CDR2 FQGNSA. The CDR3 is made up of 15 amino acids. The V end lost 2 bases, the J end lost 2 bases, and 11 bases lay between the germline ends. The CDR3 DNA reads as TGTGCCAGCAGCTTAAGGGGCCCGAACACAGATACGCAGTATTTT. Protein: CASSLRGPNTDTQYF.

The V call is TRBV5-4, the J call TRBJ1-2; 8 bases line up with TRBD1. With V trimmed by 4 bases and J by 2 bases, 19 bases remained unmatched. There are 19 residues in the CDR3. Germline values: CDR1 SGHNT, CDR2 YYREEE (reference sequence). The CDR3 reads CASSPWTGQLKGSNYGYTF. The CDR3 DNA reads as TGTGCCAGCAGCCCCTGGACAGGGCAGTTAAAGGGCTCAAACTATGGCTACACCTTC.

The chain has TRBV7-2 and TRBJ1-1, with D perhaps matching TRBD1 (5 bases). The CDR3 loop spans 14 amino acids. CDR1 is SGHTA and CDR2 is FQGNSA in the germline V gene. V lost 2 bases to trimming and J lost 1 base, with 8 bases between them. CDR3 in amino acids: CASSLKGANTEAFF. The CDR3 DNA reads TGTGCCAGCAGCTTAAAAGGGGCGAACACTGAAGCTTTCTTT.

CDR3 region: CASSDPPGRQGNQPQHF. The CDR3 DNA reads as TGTGCCAGTAGCGACCCCCCAGGGAGGCAGGGAAATCAGCCCCAGCATTTT. The chain carries TRBV19 and TRBJ1-5; possibly TRBD1 for D (5 bases). The CDR3 has 17 residues. The germline V gene encodes CDR1 LNHDA and CDR2 SQIVND (reference sequence). Deletions cut 6 bases from V and 4 bases from J, with 22 bases between.

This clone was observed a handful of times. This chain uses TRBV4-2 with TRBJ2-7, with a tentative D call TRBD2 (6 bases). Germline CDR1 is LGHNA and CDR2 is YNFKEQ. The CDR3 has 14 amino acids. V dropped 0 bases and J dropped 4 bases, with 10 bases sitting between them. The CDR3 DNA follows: TGTGCCAGCAGCCAAGATACGGGAGTATACGAGCAGTACTTC. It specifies CASSQDTGVYEQYF.

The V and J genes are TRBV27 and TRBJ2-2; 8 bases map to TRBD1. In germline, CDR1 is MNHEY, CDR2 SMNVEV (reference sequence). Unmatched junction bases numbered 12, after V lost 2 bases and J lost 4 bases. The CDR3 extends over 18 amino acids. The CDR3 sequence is CASSLIAPGQASTGELFF. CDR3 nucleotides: TGTGCCAGCAGTTTAATAGCCCCGGGACAGGCGAGCACCGGGGAGCTGTTTTTT.

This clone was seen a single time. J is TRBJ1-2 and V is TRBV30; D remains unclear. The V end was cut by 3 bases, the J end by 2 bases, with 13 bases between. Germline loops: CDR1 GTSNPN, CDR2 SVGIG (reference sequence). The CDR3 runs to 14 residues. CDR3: CAWRAGEGNYGYTF. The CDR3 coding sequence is TGTGCCTGGAGAGCCGGGGAGGGAAACTATGGCTACACCTTC.

Here the CDR3 reads CASSWTRGTDTQYF. CDR3 nucleotides: TGTGCCAGCAGCTGGACCAGGGGAACAGATACGCAGTATTTT. The chain has TRBV6-5 and TRBJ2-3, with D perhaps TRBD1 (6 bases). Germline V gives CDR1 MNHEY, CDR2 SVGAGI. This CDR3 contains 14 residues. With 6 bases removed from V and 3 bases from J, the gap between germline ends came to 13 bases.

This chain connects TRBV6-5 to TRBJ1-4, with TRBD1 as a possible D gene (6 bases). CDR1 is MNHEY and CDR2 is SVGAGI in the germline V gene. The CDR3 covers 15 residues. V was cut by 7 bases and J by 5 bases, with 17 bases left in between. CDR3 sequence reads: CASTPQGLRNEKLFF. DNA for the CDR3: TGTGCCAGCACTCCTCAGGGGCTCCGGAATGAAAAACTGTTTTTT.

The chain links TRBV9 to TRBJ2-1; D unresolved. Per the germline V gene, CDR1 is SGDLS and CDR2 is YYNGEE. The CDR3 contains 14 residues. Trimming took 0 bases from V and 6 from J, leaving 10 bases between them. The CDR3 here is CASSVENGANEQFF. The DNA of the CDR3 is TGTGCCAGCAGCGTAGAAAACGGAGCCAATGAGCAGTTCTTC. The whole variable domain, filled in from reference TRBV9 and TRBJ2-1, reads DSGVTQTPKHLITATGQRVTLRCSPRSGDLSVYWYQQSLDQGLQFLIQYYNGEERAKGNILERFSAQQFPDLHSELNLSSLELGDSALYFCASSVENGANEQFFGPGTRLTVL.

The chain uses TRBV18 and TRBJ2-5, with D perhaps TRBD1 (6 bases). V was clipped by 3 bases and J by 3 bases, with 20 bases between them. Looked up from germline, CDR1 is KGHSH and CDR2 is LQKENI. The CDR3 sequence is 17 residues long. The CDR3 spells CASSPTQGIKNKETQYF. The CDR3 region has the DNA TGTGCCAGCTCACCCACACAGGGCATAAAGAATAAAGAGACCCAGTACTTC.

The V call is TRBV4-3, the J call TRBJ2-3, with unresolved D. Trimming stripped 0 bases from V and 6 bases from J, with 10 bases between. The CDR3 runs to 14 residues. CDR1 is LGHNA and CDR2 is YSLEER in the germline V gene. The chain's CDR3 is CASSQDVYEDTQYF. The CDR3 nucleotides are TGCGCCAGCAGCCAAGATGTTTATGAGGATACGCAGTATTTT.

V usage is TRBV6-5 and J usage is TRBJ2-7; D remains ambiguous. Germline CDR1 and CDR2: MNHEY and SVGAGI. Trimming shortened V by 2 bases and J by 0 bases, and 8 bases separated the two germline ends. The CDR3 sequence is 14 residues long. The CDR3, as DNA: TGTGCCAGCAGTTACGCAGCGTACTCCTACGAGCAGTACTTC. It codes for CASSYAAYSYEQYF.

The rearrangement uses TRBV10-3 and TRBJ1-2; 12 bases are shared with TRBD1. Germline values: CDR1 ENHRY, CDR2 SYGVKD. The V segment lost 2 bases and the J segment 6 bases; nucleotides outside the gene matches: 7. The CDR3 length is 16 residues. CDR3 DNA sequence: TGTGCCATCAGTGAGATTCCGGGACAGGGGGCAGATGGCTACACCTTC. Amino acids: CAISEIPGQGADGYTF.